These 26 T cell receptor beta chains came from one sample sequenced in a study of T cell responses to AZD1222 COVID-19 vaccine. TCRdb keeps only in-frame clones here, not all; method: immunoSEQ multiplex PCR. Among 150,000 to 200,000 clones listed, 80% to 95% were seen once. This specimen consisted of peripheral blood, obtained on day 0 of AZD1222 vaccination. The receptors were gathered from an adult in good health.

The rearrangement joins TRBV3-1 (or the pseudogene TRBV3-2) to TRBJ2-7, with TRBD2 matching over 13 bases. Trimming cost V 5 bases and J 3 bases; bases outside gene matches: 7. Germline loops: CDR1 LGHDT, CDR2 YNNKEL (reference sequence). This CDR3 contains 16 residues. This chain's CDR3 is CASSTTSGGAFYEQYF. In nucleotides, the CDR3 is TGTGCCAGCAGCACTACTAGCGGGGGGGCCTTCTACGAGCAGTACTTC.

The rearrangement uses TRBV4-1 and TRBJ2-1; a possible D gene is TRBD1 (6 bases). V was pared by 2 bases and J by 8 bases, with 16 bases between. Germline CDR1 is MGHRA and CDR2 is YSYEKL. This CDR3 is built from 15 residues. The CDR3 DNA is TGCGCCAGCAGCCAACGTTCGTGGGACATCGATGAGCAGTTCTTC. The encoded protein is CASSQRSWDIDEQFF.

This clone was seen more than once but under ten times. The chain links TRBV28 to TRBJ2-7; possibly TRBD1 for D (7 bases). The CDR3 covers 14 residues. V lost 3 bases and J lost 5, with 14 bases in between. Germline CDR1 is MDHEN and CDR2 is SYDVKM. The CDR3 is CASSFSQGGDEQYF. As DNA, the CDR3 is TGTGCCAGCAGTTTCAGTCAGGGGGGCGACGAGCAGTACTTC.

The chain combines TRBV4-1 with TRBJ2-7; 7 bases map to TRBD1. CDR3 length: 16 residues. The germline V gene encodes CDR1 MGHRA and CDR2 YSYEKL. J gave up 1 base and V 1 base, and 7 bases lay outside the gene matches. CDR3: CASSQGQGPTSYEQYF. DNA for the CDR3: TGCGCCAGCAGCCAAGGACAGGGCCCCACATCCTACGAGCAGTACTTC.

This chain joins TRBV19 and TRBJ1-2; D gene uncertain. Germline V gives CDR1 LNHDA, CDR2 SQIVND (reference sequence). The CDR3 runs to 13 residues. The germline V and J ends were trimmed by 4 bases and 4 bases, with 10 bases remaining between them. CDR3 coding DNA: TGTGCCAGTAGTAACGGGGTCGGCTATGGCTACACCTTC. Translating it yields CASSNGVGYGYTF.

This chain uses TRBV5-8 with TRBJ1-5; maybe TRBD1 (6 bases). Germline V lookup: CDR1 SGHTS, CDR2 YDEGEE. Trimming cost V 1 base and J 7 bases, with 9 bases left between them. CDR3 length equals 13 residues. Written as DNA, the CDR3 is TGTGCCAGCAGCTTGTTTACAGGGCAGCCCCAGCATTTT. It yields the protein CASSLFTGQPQHF.

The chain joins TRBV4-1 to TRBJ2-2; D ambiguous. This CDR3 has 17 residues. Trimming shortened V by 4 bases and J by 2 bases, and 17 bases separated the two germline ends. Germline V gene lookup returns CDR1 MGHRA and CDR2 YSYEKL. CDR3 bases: TGCGCCAGCAGCCCTATGGGTAGCCAAGCAAACACCGGGGAGCTGTTTTTT. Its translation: CASSPMGSQANTGELFF.

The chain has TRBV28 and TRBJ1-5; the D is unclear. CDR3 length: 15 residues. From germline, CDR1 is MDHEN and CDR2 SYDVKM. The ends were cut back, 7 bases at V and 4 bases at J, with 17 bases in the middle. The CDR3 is CASTTTRGPNQPQHF. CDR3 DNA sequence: TGTGCCAGCACTACGACGAGAGGCCCTAATCAGCCCCAGCATTTT.

The CDR3 protein is CASSVDAGLIGTEAFF. As DNA, the CDR3 is TGTGCCAGCAGCGTAGATGCGGGTTTGATAGGCACTGAAGCTTTCTTT. The rearrangement joins TRBV9 to TRBJ1-1; D unresolved. V lost 0 bases and J lost 4, with 16 bases in between. Germline V gives CDR1 SGDLS, CDR2 YYNGEE. The length of the CDR3 is 16 residues.

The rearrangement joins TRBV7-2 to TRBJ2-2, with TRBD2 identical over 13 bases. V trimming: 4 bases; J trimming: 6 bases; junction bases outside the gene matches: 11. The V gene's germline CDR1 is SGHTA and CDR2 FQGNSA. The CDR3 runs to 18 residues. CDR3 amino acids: CASSSFGLAGDGAGELFF. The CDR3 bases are TGTGCCAGCAGCTCCTTCGGACTAGCGGGAGATGGGGCCGGGGAGCTGTTTTTT.

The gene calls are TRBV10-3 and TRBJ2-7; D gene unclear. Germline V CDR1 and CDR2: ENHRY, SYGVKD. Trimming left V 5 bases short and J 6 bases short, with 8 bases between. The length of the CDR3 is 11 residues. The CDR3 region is CAISTRAEQYF. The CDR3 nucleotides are TGTGCCATCAGTACCCGGGCCGAGCAGTACTTC.

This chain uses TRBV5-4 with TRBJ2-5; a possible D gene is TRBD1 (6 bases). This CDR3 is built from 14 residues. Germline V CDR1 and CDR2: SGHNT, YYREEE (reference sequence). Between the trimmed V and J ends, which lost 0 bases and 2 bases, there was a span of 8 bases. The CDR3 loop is CASSLGTDQETQYF. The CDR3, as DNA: TGTGCCAGCAGCTTGGGGACAGATCAAGAGACCCAGTACTTC.

CDR3 residues: CASSPTSGGNTGELFF. In nucleotides, the CDR3 is TGTGCCAGCAGCCCGACTAGCGGGGGGAACACCGGGGAGCTGTTTTTT. This chain joins TRBV7-7 and TRBJ2-2, with TRBD2 matching 12 bases. The CDR3 runs 16 residues. CDR1 SSHAT and CDR2 FNYEAQ come from the germline V gene (reference sequence). Trimming cost V 5 bases and J 1 base; bases outside gene matches: 2. The entire variable domain, with the rest obtained from reference TRBV7-7 and TRBJ2-2, is as follows: GAGVSQSPRYKVTKRGQDVTLRCDPISSHATLYWYQQALGQGPEFLTYFNYEAQPDKSGLPSDRFSAERPEGSISTLTIQRTEQRDSAMYRCASSPTSGGNTGELFFGEGSRLTVL.

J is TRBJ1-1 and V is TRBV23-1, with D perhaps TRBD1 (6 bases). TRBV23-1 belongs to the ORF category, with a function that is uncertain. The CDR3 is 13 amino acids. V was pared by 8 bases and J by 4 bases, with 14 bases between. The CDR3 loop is CASPEGVGTEAFF. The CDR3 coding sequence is TGCGCCAGCCCGGAGGGGGTGGGCACTGAAGCTTTCTTT.

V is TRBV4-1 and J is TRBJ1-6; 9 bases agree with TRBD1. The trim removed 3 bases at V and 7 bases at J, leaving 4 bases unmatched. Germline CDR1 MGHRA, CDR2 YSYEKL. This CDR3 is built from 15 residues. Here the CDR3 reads CASSQGTGRNSPLHF. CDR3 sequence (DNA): TGCGCCAGCAGCCAGGGGACAGGGAGGAATTCACCCCTCCACTTT.

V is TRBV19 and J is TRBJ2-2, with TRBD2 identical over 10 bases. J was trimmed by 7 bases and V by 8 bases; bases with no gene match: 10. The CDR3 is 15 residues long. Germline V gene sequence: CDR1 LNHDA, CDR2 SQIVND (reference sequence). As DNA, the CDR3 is TGTGCCAGTGAGATCCTAGCGGGAGCGGGCGGGGAGCTGTTTTTT. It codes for CASEILAGAGGELFF. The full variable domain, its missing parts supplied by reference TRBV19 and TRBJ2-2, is DGGITQSPKYLFRKEGQNVTLSCEQNLNHDAMYWYRQDPGQGLRLIYYSQIVNDFQKGDIAEGYSVSREKKESFPLTVTSAQKNPTAFYLCASEILAGAGGELFFGEGSRLTVL.

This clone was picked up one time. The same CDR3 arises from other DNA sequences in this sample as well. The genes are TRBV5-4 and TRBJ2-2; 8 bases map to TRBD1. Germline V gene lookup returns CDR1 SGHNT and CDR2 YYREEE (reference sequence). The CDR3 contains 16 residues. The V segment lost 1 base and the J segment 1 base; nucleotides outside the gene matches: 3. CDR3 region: CASSLLGQVNTGELFF. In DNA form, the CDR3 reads TGTGCCAGCAGCTTGTTGGGACAGGTGAACACCGGGGAGCTGTTTTTT. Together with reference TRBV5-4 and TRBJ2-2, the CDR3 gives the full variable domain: ETGVTQSPTHLIKTRGQQVTLRCSSQSGHNTVSWYQQALGQGPQFIFQYYREEENGRGNFPPRFSGLQFPNYSSELNVNALELDDSALYLCASSLLGQVNTGELFFGEGSRLTVL.

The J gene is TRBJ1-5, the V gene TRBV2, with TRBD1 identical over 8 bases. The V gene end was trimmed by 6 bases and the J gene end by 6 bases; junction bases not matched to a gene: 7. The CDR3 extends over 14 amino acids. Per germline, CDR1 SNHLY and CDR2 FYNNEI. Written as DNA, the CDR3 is TGTGCCAGCAGCGAAACGGACAGGGCTCAGCCCCAGCATTTT. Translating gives CASSETDRAQPQHF.

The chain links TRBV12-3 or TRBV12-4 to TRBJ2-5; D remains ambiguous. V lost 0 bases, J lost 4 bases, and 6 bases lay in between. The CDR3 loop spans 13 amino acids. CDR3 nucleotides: TGTGCCAGCAGTTTAGCCCTCCCAGAGACCCAGTACTTC. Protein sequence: CASSLALPETQYF.

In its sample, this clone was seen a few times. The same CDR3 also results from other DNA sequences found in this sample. CDR3 amino acids: CASSSGDNEQFF. The CDR3 bases are TGTGCCAGCAGCTCCGGGGACAATGAGCAGTTCTTC. This chain joins TRBV28 and TRBJ2-1; tentative D call: TRBD2 (5 bases). Germline V gives CDR1 MDHEN, CDR2 SYDVKM. This CDR3 is 12 amino acids long. V was pared by 6 bases and J by 5 bases, with 8 bases between.

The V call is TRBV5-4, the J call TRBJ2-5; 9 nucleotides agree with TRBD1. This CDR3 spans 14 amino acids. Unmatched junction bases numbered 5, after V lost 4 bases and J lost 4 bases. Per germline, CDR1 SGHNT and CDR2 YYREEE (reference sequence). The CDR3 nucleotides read TGTGCCAGCAGCCAACCGGGACAGGGAGAGACCCAGTACTTC. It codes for CASSQPGQGETQYF.

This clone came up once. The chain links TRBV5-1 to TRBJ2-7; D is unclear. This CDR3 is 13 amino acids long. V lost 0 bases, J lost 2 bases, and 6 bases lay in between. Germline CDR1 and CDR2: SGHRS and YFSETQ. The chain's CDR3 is CASSLDGTYEQYF. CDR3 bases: TGCGCCAGCAGCTTGGACGGAACCTACGAGCAGTACTTC.

CDR3 DNA sequence: TGCAGCGCTACCCGGGGACAGCAGTATGGCTACACCTTC. Translating gives CSATRGQQYGYTF. The chain carries TRBV29-1 and TRBJ1-2, with 7 bases matching TRBD1. CDR3 length equals 13 residues. The germline V gene encodes CDR1 SQVTM and CDR2 ANQGSEA. Trimming at V came to 7 bases and at J to 5 bases, leaving 10 bases not matched to a gene.

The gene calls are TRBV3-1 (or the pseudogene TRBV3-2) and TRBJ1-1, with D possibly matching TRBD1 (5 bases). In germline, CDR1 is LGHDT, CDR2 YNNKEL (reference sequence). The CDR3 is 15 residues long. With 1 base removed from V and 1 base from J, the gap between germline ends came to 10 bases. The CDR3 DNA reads TGTGCCAGCAGCCAAGGTATCAGGGAGAACACTGAAGCTTTCTTT. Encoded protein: CASSQGIRENTEAFF.

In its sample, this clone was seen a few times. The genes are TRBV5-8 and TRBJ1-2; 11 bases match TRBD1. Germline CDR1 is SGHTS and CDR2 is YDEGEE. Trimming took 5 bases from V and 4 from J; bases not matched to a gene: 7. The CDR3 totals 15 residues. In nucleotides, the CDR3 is TGTGCCAGCAGTCCCAGGACAGGGGGCTTCTATGGCTACACCTTC. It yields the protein CASSPRTGGFYGYTF. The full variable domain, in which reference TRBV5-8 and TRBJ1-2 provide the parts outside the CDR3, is EAGVTQSPTHLIKTRGQQATLRCSPISGHTSVYWYQQALGLGLQFLLWYDEGEERNRGNFPPRFSGRQFPNYSSELNVNALELEDSALYLCASSPRTGGFYGYTFGSGTRLTVV.

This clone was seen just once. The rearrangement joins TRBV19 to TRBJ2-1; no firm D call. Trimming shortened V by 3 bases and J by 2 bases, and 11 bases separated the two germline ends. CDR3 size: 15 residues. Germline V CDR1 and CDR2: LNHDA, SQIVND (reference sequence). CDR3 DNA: TGTGCCAGTAGTATTAGGCAGGAACCCTACAATGAGCAGTTCTTC. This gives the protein CASSIRQEPYNEQFF.